Listed below are T cell receptor beta chains from one sample, sequenced in a study of T cell responses to AZD1222 COVID-19 vaccine. Clones were sequenced by immunoSEQ multiplex PCR, and TCRdb holds only the in-frame ones, with some missing. This sample carries around 100,000 clones, less than 90% of them seen once, and the ten largest clones take around 15%. Material: peripheral blood, obtained on day 0 of AZD1222 vaccination. These receptors were collected from an adult in good health. Each CDR3 is given with its conserved first and last residue. The D gene is left open where the match is weak. Clone size is given for some rows only: seen once, a few or many times, or a class if the clone is expanded.

>TRBD1|13|TRBV18|TRBJ2-7|NA
TGTGCCAGCTCCACAGGGGCCTCGGGAGAGCAGTACTTC
CASSTGASGEQYF
>NA|15|TRBV27|TRBJ2-1|once
TGTGCCAGCAGTTTAACGGGGGCTTGGGACAATGAGCAGTTCTTC
CASSLTGAWDNEQFF
>NA|18|TRBV19|TRBJ1-2|NA
TGTGCCAGTAGTATAGATTTTATCGCAGGGCCTACTTCGGCCGGCTACACCTTC
CASSIDFIAGPTSAGYTF
>TRBD1|17|TRBV18|TRBJ2-6|NA
TGTGCCAGCTCACCTTTCCCGGGACAGTCTGGGGCCAACGTCCTGACTTTC
CASSPFPGQSGANVLTF
>NA|13|TRBV27|TRBJ1-1|NA
TGTGCCAGCAGTCTAACTCTGAGCACTGAAGCTTTCTTT
CASSLTLSTEAFF
>NA|14|TRBV2|TRBJ2-7|NA
TGTGCCAGCAGCGGGGACGGACTATCCTACGAGCAGTACTTC
CASSGDGLSYEQYF
>NA|15|TRBV9|TRBJ1-2|NA
TGTGCCAGCAGCTCGGGGACGGGGAGGGCCTATGGCTACACCTTC
CASSSGTGRAYGYTF
>NA|15|TRBV7-9|TRBJ1-2|NA
TGTGCCAGCAGCTTCCAACAGCCAGCTAACTATGGCTACACCTTC
CASSFQQPANYGYTF
>TRBD2|19|TRBV10-3|TRBJ2-1|NA
TGTGCCATCAGTCCCCCGGGACTAGCGGGAGGCCCCTCCTACAATGAGCAGTTCTTC
CAISPPGLAGGPSYNEQFF
>NA|16|TRBV9|TRBJ2-3|NA
TGTGCCAGCAGCTCTAGGGGGTACCTTAGCACAGATACGCAGTATTTT
CASSSRGYLSTDTQYF
>TRBD1|15|TRBV5-1|TRBJ1-1|NA
TGCGCCAGCAGCCCCGTAGGGGGACAGGCGTCCGCAGCTTTCTTT
CASSPVGGQASAAFF
>NA|15|TRBV10-2|TRBJ1-5|NA
TGCGCCAGCAGCTCCGGGGTGGGGGGCAATCAGCCCCAGCATTTT
CASSSGVGGNQPQHF
>NA|16|TRBV27|TRBJ1-5|NA
TGTGCCAGCAGTTTAAAGGGCTCAAGGGGCAATCAGCCCCAGCATTTT
CASSLKGSRGNQPQHF
>NA|14|TRBV11-2|TRBJ1-1|NA
TGTGCCAGCAGCCCGGGGTTTCAGGGGTCTGAAGCTTTCTTT
CASSPGFQGSEAFF
>NA|12|TRBV5-6|TRBJ2-3|NA
TGTGCCAGCAGCTTGAAGGACTTGGGATTAAATTTT
CASSLKDLGLNF
>NA|14|TRBV27|TRBJ1-4|NA
TGTGCCTCCCAGTTGAACAGATGGGCTGAAAAACTGTTTTTT
CASQLNRWAEKLFF
>NA|15|TRBV4-2|TRBJ2-7|once
TGTGCCAGCAGCCAAGATCCGCTATTGTCCTACGAGCAGTACTTC
CASSQDPLLSYEQYF
>NA|13|TRBV7-9|TRBJ1-6|NA
TGTGCCAGCAGCTTGCTATATAATTCACCCCTCCACTTT
CASSLLYNSPLHF
>NA|15|TRBV6-2/TRBV6-3|TRBJ2-3|NA
TGTGCCAGCAGCCCCACCCGAGCCAGAGACAATACGCAGTATTTT
CASSPTRARDNTQYF
>NA|15|TRBV27|TRBJ2-5|NA
TGTGCCAGCAGTATCAGAGCCACAGGGACGGGGACCCAGTACTTC
CASSIRATGTGTQYF
>NA|13|TRBV3-1/TRBV3-2|TRBJ1-4|NA
TGTGCCAGCAGCCAGGGAAATAATGAAAAACTGTTTTTT
CASSQGNNEKLFF
>TRBD1|17|TRBV7-9|TRBJ1-1|NA
TGTGCCAGCAGCCGCTGGACAGGACGGGTATCGGACACTGAAGCTTTCTTT
CASSRWTGRVSDTEAFF
>NA|15|TRBV2|TRBJ1-1|NA
TGTGCCAGCAGTGAGACCGGCACGGGGAGCACTGAAGCTTTCTTT
CASSETGTGSTEAFF
>TRBD2|14|TRBV4-1|TRBJ2-7|NA
TGCGCCAGCAGCCAAGGGCTAGCGGGGGTCGAGCAGTACTTC
CASSQGLAGVEQYF
>TRBD1|13|TRBV30|TRBJ1-5|NA
TGTGCCTGGGCGGGACAGGCTAATCAGCCCCAGCATTTT
CAWAGQANQPQHF
>NA|16|TRBV7-9|TRBJ2-2|NA
TGTGCCAGCAGCTTCTGGCCCTCAGGAGACACCGGGGAGCTGTTTTTT
CASSFWPSGDTGELFF
>NA|11|TRBV12-3/TRBV12-4|TRBJ1-2|NA
TGTGCCAGCAGCCCCAGTGCCGGCTACACCTTC
CASSPSAGYTF
>NA|14|TRBV6-4|TRBJ1-6|NA
TGTGCCAGCAGTGACTCGCAGGGTGGCTCACCCCTCCACTTT
CASSDSQGGSPLHF
>NA|15|TRBV5-1|TRBJ1-6|NA
TGCGCCAGCAGCTTTGACAGACCTCCTAATTCACCCCTCCACTTT
CASSFDRPPNSPLHF
>TRBD2|17|TRBV3-1/TRBV3-2|TRBJ2-7|NA
TGTGCCAGCAGCCAAGGACTAGCGGGAGTTGCCCTCTACGAGCAGTACTTC
CASSQGLAGVALYEQYF
>NA|15|TRBV27|TRBJ2-5|NA
TGTGCCAGCACCAAAGGAAGGGGCGTAGGAGAGACCCAGTACTTC
CASTKGRGVGETQYF
>NA|15|TRBV6-6|TRBJ1-2|NA
TGTGCCAGCAGTTACTCCGGGGCGCGAAACTATGGCTACACCTTC
CASSYSGARNYGYTF